Described below is a single TCR beta chain sequence and its context. Its antigen is undetermined. The sample belongs to a study of cytomegalovirus exposure and HLA in healthy donors. Findings and limits, study-wide: An observed cluster of highly shared sequence variants was recorded as a likely sequencing artifact.

Donors consisted of healthy bone marrow donors. 60 Vbeta and 13 Jbeta primers were used in PCR. TCRdb keeps only in-frame clones here, not all; method: immunoSEQ multiplex PCR. This table lists 100,000 to 150,000 clones. V lost 3 bases, J lost 7 bases, and 7 bases stayed unmatched. CDR1 SGHRS and CDR2 YFSETQ come from the germline V gene. This CDR3 spans 14 amino acids. This clonotype was obtained from a woman between 40 and 50 years old in good health and CMV-seronegative. The chain recombines TRBV5-1 with TRBJ1-2; 9 positions agree with TRBD1. Sequenced: PBMCs. The CDR3 coding sequence is TGCGCCAGCAGCTCATACGGACAGGGGAGTGGCTACACCTTC. This sequence encodes CASSSYGQGSGYTF. Drawing the rest from reference TRBV5-1 and TRBJ1-2, the complete variable domain is KAGVTQTPRYLIKTRGQQVTLSCSPISGHRSVSWYQQTPGQGLQFLFEYFSETQRNKGNFPGRFSGRQFSNSRSEMNVSTLELGDSALYLCASSSYGQGSGYTFGSGTRLTVV.